Here is one TCR beta chain with its context. Its antigen is still unknown. These data are taken from a study of cytomegalovirus exposure and HLA in healthy donors. The PCR contained 60 Vbeta and 13 Jbeta primers. TCRdb's copy holds only in-frame clones and misses some; the assay was immunoSEQ multiplex PCR. The sample lists tens of thousands of clones, 80% to 90% seen once, with over 10% in the top ten. Findings and limits, study-wide: Cytomegalovirus-associated TCR beta chains were listed, numbering under 200.

Trimming took off 6 bases at V and 1 base at J, with 7 bases between the two ends. Germline CDR1 and CDR2: MDHEN and SYDVKM. This CDR3 contains 13 residues. This rearrangement joins TRBV28 to TRBJ1-5; D is ambiguous. Material: PBMCs. This TCR came from a woman aged 25 to 39 in good health and CMV-seropositive. Here the CDR3 DNA reads TGTGCCAGCAGGGGCAGGAGCAATCAGCCCCAGCATTTT. Protein sequence: CASRGRSNQPQHF. The entire variable domain, with the rest obtained from reference TRBV28 and TRBJ1-5, is as follows: DVKVTQSSRYLVKRTGEKVFLECVQDMDHENMFWYRQDPGLGLRLIYFSYDVKMKEKGDIPEGYSVSREKKERFSLILESASTNQTSMYLCASRGRSNQPQHFGDGTRLSIL.